Listed below are T cell receptor beta chains from one sample, sequenced in a study of blood T cell repertoires in COVID-19. The protocol was immunoSEQ multiplex PCR, while the TCRdb copy is restricted to in-frame clones and leaves out a portion. The sample contains 110,000 to 150,000 clones, approximately 81% of which appear only once. Sequencing was performed on PBMCs or T cells enriched from blood (not recorded which). These receptors came from a man aged 35 to 55 with acute COVID-19. Each CDR3 is given with its conserved first and last residue. The order of the fields is clone size, D gene, V gene, J gene, CDR3 protein, CDR3 DNA. A D gene is named only where the DNA matches it firmly. Clone size is shown for a subset of rows, as once, few, many or a class of expanded clone.

-,-,TRBV5-6,TRBJ2-1,CASSFLQGSLVPAYNEQFF,TGTGCCAGCAGCTTTTTGCAGGGTTCTCTAGTTCCGGCCTACAATGAGCAGTTCTTC
-,TRBD2,TRBV24-1,TRBJ2-1,CATSDAGRAYNEQFF,TGTGCCACCAGTGATGCCGGGAGGGCCTACAATGAGCAGTTCTTC
-,TRBD1,TRBV5-1,TRBJ2-7,CASSGGTGGSEQYF,TGCGCCAGCAGCGGAGGGACAGGGGGGTCCGAGCAGTACTTC
few,-,TRBV9,TRBJ1-5,CASSAGQFNQPQHF,TGTGCCAGCAGCGCGGGACAATTCAATCAGCCCCAGCATTTT
-,-,TRBV10-2,TRBJ2-7,CASSGTWPEQYF,TGCGCCAGCAGCGGGACTTGGCCCGAGCAGTACTTC
once,-,TRBV7-2,TRBJ2-1,CASSSGVIEQFF,TGTGCCAGCAGCTCCGGGGTGATTGAGCAGTTCTTC
-,-,TRBV7-2,TRBJ2-1,CASRIDLVEDEQFF,TGTGCCAGCAGGATAGACTTGGTTGAGGATGAGCAGTTCTTC
-,TRBD1,TRBV28,TRBJ1-4,CASSLQGVANEKLFF,TGTGCCAGCAGTTTACAGGGGGTGGCTAATGAAAAACTGTTTTTT
-,TRBD1,TRBV10-2,TRBJ2-3,CASGKTGEGTQYF,TGCGCCAGCGGAAAGACAGGGGAAGGTACGCAGTATTTT
-,TRBD1,TRBV28,TRBJ2-7,CASSPETDRPGEQYF,TGTGCCAGCAGTCCTGAAACGGACAGGCCGGGGGAGCAGTACTTC
-,TRBD1,TRBV5-1,TRBJ2-2,CASSLFAGQGATRDTGELFF,TGCGCCAGCAGCTTGTTCGCGGGACAGGGGGCTACCCGGGACACCGGGGAGCTGTTTTTT
-,-,TRBV11-2,TRBJ2-3,CASSLRTNRGTDTQYF,TGTGCCAGCAGTCTCCGGACGAACAGGGGCACAGATACGCAGTATTTT
-,-,TRBV7-2,TRBJ1-1,CASSQGTEAFF,TGTGCCAGCAGCCAGGGGACTGAAGCTTTCTTT
-,TRBD2,TRBV6-5,TRBJ2-7,CASSYEAGREQYF,TGTGCCAGCAGTTACGAAGCGGGGCGCGAGCAGTACTTC
few,-,TRBV7-8,TRBJ2-4,CASSLGTRAGGGNIQYF,TGTGCCAGCAGCTTAGGGACTCGGGCAGGGGGAGGAAACATTCAGTACTTC
-,TRBD1,TRBV28,TRBJ2-1,CASSPNHLTGYNEQFF,TGTGCCAGCAGTCCCAACCATCTGACAGGGTACAATGAGCAGTTCTTC
-,TRBD2,TRBV9,TRBJ2-3,CASSVGERGVSTDTQYF,TGTGCCAGCAGCGTAGGGGAGCGGGGGGTGAGCACAGATACGCAGTATTTT
-,-,TRBV4-1,TRBJ1-2,CASSQDRGDYGYTF,TGCGCCAGCAGCCAAGACAGGGGAGACTATGGCTACACCTTC
-,TRBD1,TRBV7-6,TRBJ2-5,CASSFDRGYQETQYF,TGTGCCAGCAGCTTTGACAGGGGTTACCAAGAGACCCAGTACTTC
once,TRBD1,TRBV3-1/TRBV3-2,TRBJ2-7,CASSHLDRGPRNEQYF,TGTGCCAGCAGCCACCTGGACAGGGGTCCGCGAAACGAGCAGTACTTC
few,-,TRBV28,TRBJ1-5,CASSLLWGGSNQPQHF,TGTGCCAGCAGTTTGCTCTGGGGGGGAAGCAATCAGCCCCAGCATTTT
-,-,TRBV5-1,TRBJ2-5,CASSLAPGLQETQYF,TGCGCCAGCAGCTTGGCCCCAGGCCTACAAGAGACCCAGTACTTC
-,-,TRBV19,TRBJ1-1,CASSTPGEGRLNTEAFF,TGTGCCAGTAGTACCCCCGGGGAGGGACGGTTGAACACTGAAGCTTTCTTT
few,-,TRBV18,TRBJ1-5,CASSPKRDSSNQPQHF,TGTGCCAGCTCACCTAAGAGGGATTCAAGCAATCAGCCCCAGCATTTT
-,-,TRBV12-3/TRBV12-4,TRBJ2-7,CASSRNSGAEQYF,TGTGCCAGCTCCAGGAATTCCGGCGCCGAGCAGTACTTC
once,TRBD1,TRBV7-6,TRBJ2-7,CASSPYTGGASYEQYF,TGTGCCAGCAGCCCCTATACAGGGGGTGCTTCCTACGAGCAGTACTTC
-,-,TRBV6-1,TRBJ1-6,CASSGARGVSSYNSPLHF,TGTGCCAGCAGTGGGGCCCGGGGTGTGAGCTCCTATAATTCACCCCTCCACTTT
-,-,TRBV4-1,TRBJ1-1,CASSQDLGRRGTEAFF,TGCGCCAGCAGCCAAGATCTAGGGCGTCGGGGGACTGAAGCTTTCTTT
-,TRBD2,TRBV30,TRBJ2-7,CAWTPMGGGYEQYF,TGTGCCTGGACCCCGATGGGCGGGGGCTACGAGCAGTACTTC
-,TRBD1,TRBV7-9,TRBJ1-1,CASTPLGEGARPAFF,TGTGCCAGCACCCCCCTCGGAGAGGGGGCGCGACCAGCTTTCTTT
-,-,TRBV7-2,TRBJ1-3,CASSAQSSGNTIYF,TGTGCCAGCAGCGCCCAGTCCTCTGGAAACACCATATATTTT
-,-,TRBV15,TRBJ2-7,CATSRGGEQYF,TGTGCCACCAGCAGAGGCGGCGAGCAGTACTTC
few,TRBD1,TRBV27,TRBJ1-2,CASSLVRGQGYTF,TGTGCCAGCAGTTTGGTTAGGGGGCAAGGCTACACCTTC
-,-,TRBV6-5,TRBJ1-6,CASSYLGADSPLHF,TGTGCCAGCAGTTACCTAGGGGCGGATTCACCCCTCCACTTT
-,TRBD1,TRBV5-6,TRBJ1-3,CASSGRQGHTIYF,TGTGCCAGCAGCGGGAGACAGGGACACACCATATATTTT
-,-,TRBV5-1,TRBJ1-2,CASSLRTRDFYGYTF,TGCGCCAGCAGCTTGAGGACGAGGGATTTCTATGGCTACACCTTC
-,-,TRBV15,TRBJ1-1,CATSTARSNTEAFF,TGTGCCACCAGCACTGCGAGATCTAACACTGAAGCTTTCTTT
-,-,TRBV7-2,TRBJ1-1,CASSFGENTEAFF,TGTGCCAGCAGCTTCGGGGAGAACACTGAAGCTTTCTTT
-,-,TRBV11-2,TRBJ2-7,CASSLDQGGRYEQYF,TGTGCCAGCAGCTTAGATCAGGGGGGAAGGTACGAGCAGTACTTC
-,TRBD1,TRBV19,TRBJ2-5,CASSPGQATGETQYF,TGTGCCAGTAGTCCAGGACAGGCCACTGGAGAGACCCAGTACTTC
-,-,TRBV2,TRBJ1-3,CASEVAPGRSGNTIYF,TGTGCCAGCGAGGTGGCGCCGGGTCGCTCTGGAAACACCATATATTTT
few,-,TRBV25-1,TRBJ1-6,CASSALTGRNSPLHF,TGTGCCAGCAGTGCCCTAACGGGTCGAAATTCACCCCTCCACTTT
few,-,TRBV5-4,TRBJ2-6,CASSFGGGSFSSGANVLTF,TGTGCCAGCAGCTTTGGAGGAGGCAGCTTTTCCTCTGGGGCCAACGTCCTGACTTTC
-,-,TRBV24-1,TRBJ1-5,CATSDPMDSQTQPQHF,TGTGCCACCAGTGACCCGATGGACAGTCAAACTCAGCCCCAGCATTTT
-,-,TRBV28,TRBJ1-1,CASRSRGGRDTEAFF,TGTGCCAGCAGATCCCGGGGGGGTAGGGACACTGAAGCTTTCTTT
-,TRBD1,TRBV5-1,TRBJ2-1,CASSLAPGTGSNEQFF,TGCGCCAGCAGCTTGGCGCCCGGGACAGGGTCCAATGAGCAGTTCTTC
-,TRBD2,TRBV28,TRBJ2-3,CASSSSGPDTQYF,TGTGCCAGCAGTTCTAGCGGCCCAGATACGCAGTATTTT
-,TRBD2,TRBV5-8,TRBJ2-1,CASSLWLAGGPSYNEQFF,TGTGCCAGCAGCTTGTGGCTAGCGGGGGGCCCGTCCTACAATGAGCAGTTCTTC
few,TRBD1,TRBV2,TRBJ2-5,CASRVDRGLQETQYF,TGTGCCAGCAGGGTGGACAGGGGGCTTCAAGAGACCCAGTACTTC
-,TRBD1,TRBV10-1,TRBJ2-5,CASSEGAGTGFLSRQETQYF,TGCGCCAGCAGTGAAGGGGCCGGGACAGGGTTCCTAAGTAGGCAAGAGACCCAGTACTTC
-,-,TRBV5-1,TRBJ1-1,CASSLDGRNTEAFF,TGCGCCAGCAGCTTGGACGGGAGGAACACTGAAGCTTTCTTT
-,TRBD1,TRBV5-6,TRBJ1-1,CASSLVGQGYLEAFF,TGTGCCAGCAGCTTGGTTGGACAGGGTTATCTTGAAGCTTTCTTT
-,TRBD2,TRBV5-1,TRBJ2-3,CASSPQSGMVADTQYF,TGCGCCAGCAGCCCTCAAAGCGGGATGGTGGCAGATACGCAGTATTTT
-,TRBD1,TRBV4-3,TRBJ2-3,CASSQVLDRVDTQYF,TGCGCCAGCAGCCAAGTCCTAGACAGGGTAGACACGCAGTATTTT
few,-,TRBV5-1,TRBJ1-3,CASSLKGAEGNTIYF,TGCGCCAGCAGCTTGAAAGGGGCGGAGGGAAACACCATATATTTT
once,-,TRBV7-2,TRBJ1-5,CASRTTGTTNQPQHF,TGTGCCAGCAGAACCACCGGGACAACAAATCAGCCCCAGCATTTT
-,TRBD1,TRBV2,TRBJ1-6,CASRLEQGASYNSPLHF,TGTGCCAGCAGGCTGGAACAGGGGGCATCCTATAATTCACCCCTCCACTTT